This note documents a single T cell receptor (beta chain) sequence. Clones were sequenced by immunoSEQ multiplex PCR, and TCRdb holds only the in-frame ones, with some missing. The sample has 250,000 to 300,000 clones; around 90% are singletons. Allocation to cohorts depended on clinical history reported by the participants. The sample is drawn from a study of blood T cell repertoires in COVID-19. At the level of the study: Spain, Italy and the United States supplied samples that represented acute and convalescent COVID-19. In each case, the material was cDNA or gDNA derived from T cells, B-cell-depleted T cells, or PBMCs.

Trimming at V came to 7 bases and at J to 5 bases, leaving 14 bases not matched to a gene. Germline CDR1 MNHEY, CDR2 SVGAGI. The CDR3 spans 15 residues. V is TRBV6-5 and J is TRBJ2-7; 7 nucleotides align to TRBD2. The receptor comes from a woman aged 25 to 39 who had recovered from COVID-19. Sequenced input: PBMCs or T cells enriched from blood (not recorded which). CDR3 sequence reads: CASKMPRGGKNEQYF. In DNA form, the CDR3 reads TGTGCCAGCAAAATGCCTCGGGGAGGGAAGAACGAGCAGTACTTC.